These 7 T cell receptor beta chains came from one sample sequenced in a study of CD8 T cells in Susac syndrome. Random hexamers were used to reverse transcribe about 0.45 to 1 ug of RNA. Each CDR3 protein gets one entry after TCRdb re-called the immunoSEQ multiplex PCR reads with MiXCR. The data contain more than 65,000 distinct CDR3 sequences, roughly 94% of them seen just once; the ten biggest clones take up less than 0.65%. The sample was CD8+ T cells from PBMCs. Receptor source: a human donor with multiple sclerosis.

The rearrangement links TRBV10-3 to TRBJ2-1; the match to TRBD2 covers 12 bases. Germline CDR1 ENHRY, CDR2 SYGVKD. V trimming: 6 bases; J trimming: 4 bases; junction bases outside the gene matches: 10. The CDR3 is 17 amino acids. The CDR3 bases are TGTGCCATCAGACACGGACTAGCGGGAAGGTTTTACAATGAGCAGTTCTTC. This encodes CAIRHGLAGRFYNEQFF.

The V gene is TRBV12-3 or TRBV12-4, the J gene TRBJ2-5; 9 bases match TRBD1. The CDR3 has 18 residues. V was pared by 6 bases and J by 5 bases, with 19 bases of the junction left unmatched. The CDR3 bases are TGTGCCAGCAGCCCTAGGGGCAAGGACAGGGGACCGGTGGAGACCCAGTACTTC. Translating it yields CASSPRGKDRGPVETQYF.

The table lists this clonotype with a count of one. The chain joins TRBV29-1 to TRBJ2-1; D not certain. The germline CDR1 and CDR2 sequences are SQVTM and ANQGSEA. The CDR3 extends over 12 amino acids. The V end lost 3 bases, the J end lost 6 bases, and 9 bases lay between the germline ends. The CDR3 DNA follows: TGCAGCGTTGACATGCCGGTCAATGAGCAGTTCTTC. It is translated as CSVDMPVNEQFF.

V gene TRBV5-6 combines with J gene TRBJ2-7; D uncertain. CDR3 size: 15 residues. Germline V gene lookup returns CDR1 SGHDT and CDR2 YYEEEE. Trimming left V 4 bases short and J 1 base short, with 15 bases between. CDR3 protein: CASSGLQWSSYEQYF. As DNA, the CDR3 is TGTGCCAGCAGCGGATTGCAGTGGTCGTCCTACGAGCAGTACTTC.

The chain is built from TRBV7-9 and TRBJ2-7; D might be TRBD1 (6 bases). Trimming pared 4 bases from V and 1 base from J, leaving 11 bases between. CDR1 is SEHNR, CDR2 FQNEAQ, per germline (reference sequence). CDR3 length equals 14 residues. CDR3 in amino acids: CASSWWTESYEQYF. CDR3 sequence (DNA): TGTGCCAGCAGCTGGTGGACAGAATCCTACGAGCAGTACTTC.

The chain links TRBV29-1 to TRBJ1-4; no clear D. Germline CDR1 SQVTM, CDR2 ANQGSEA. Trimming took off 4 bases at V and 8 bases at J, with 8 bases between the two ends. The CDR3 spans 11 residues. CDR3: CSVGSQEKLFF. The CDR3 nucleotides read TGCAGCGTTGGGTCTCAGGAAAAACTGTTTTTT.

The chain recombines TRBV12-3 or TRBV12-4 with TRBJ2-5; D is perhaps TRBD2 (5 bases). The V end lost 4 bases, the J end lost 5 bases, and 14 bases lay between the germline ends. This CDR3 has 14 amino acids. CDR3 sequence (DNA): TGTGCCAGCAGTTCCTCTGGGAGTGGGGAGACCCAGTACTTC. It specifies CASSSSGSGETQYF.